These 26 T cell receptor beta chains came from one sample sequenced in a study of T cell repertoires in aging, cancer and after chemotherapy. Multiplex touch-down PCR with TRB-A/B primers amplified rearranged V-D-J TRB sequences. Each CDR3 protein gets one entry after TCRdb re-called the multiplex PCR reads with MiXCR. The table has 2,700 or so distinct CDR3 sequences, about 33% seen once. The template was genomic DNA from peripheral blood, not RNA. The sample consisted of blood. The origin of the receptors is a human donor with a solid tumor.

This clonotype has a handful of counts. V is TRBV6-2 or TRBV6-3 and J is TRBJ2-7; D remains unclear. The CDR3 length is 13 residues. CDR1 is MNHEY, CDR2 SVGEGT, per germline. V was trimmed by 8 bases and J by 1 base, leaving 12 bases between them. The CDR3 reads CASSGGNSYEQYF. The CDR3 DNA reads as TGTGCCAGCTCTGGCGGAAATTCCTACGAGCAGTACTTC.

This clonotype was observed a few times. The chain has TRBV7-9 and TRBJ1-1; D remains ambiguous. The CDR3 is 12 residues long. V lost 5 bases and J 3 bases, leaving 7 bases between the germline ends. Germline V gene data show CDR1 as SEHNR and CDR2 as FQNEAQ (reference sequence). The chain's CDR3 is CASSLSDTEAFF. As DNA, the CDR3 is TGTGCCAGCAGCCTCAGCGACACTGAAGCTTTCTTT.

By share, this clonotype counts as medium-sized (0.01 to 0.1%). The chain combines TRBV30 with TRBJ2-1; the match to TRBD2 covers 13 bases. Unmatched junction bases numbered 6, after V lost 7 bases and J lost 9 bases. The CDR3 sequence is 13 residues long. The germline V gene encodes CDR1 GTSNPN and CDR2 SVGIG (reference sequence). CDR3 sequence: CASPGTSGTEQFF. CDR3 nucleotides: TGTGCCTCGCCCGGGACTAGCGGGACTGAGCAGTTCTTC.

Of note for this clonotype: One end of the junction varies from germline; a read error may be responsible. This rearrangement joins TRBV6-5 to TRBJ2-6; possibly TRBD1 for D (5 bases). This CDR3 has 15 amino acids. The germline gives CDR1 MNHEY, CDR2 SVGAGI. CDR3 sequence reads: CASSRDLSGANDLTF. The CDR3 coding sequence is TGTGCCAGCAGCCGCGACCTTTCTGGGGCCAACGACCTGACTTTC.

CDR3 coding DNA: TGTGCCAGCTCCAACGGGGGGGCCGCGAACACCGGGGAGCTGTTTTTT. This sequence encodes CASSNGGAANTGELFF. The chain combines TRBV6-4 with TRBJ2-2; 8 positions match TRBD2. The CDR3 totals 16 residues. The germline V gene has CDR1 MRHNA and CDR2 SNTAGT. The trim removed 8 bases at V and 0 bases at J, leaving 8 bases unmatched.

This chain joins TRBV20-1 and TRBJ1-1; no clear D gene. Trimming took 7 bases from V and 8 from J, leaving 23 bases between them. The CDR3 length is 14 residues. Germline V gene data show CDR1 as DFQATT and CDR2 as SNEGSKA (reference sequence). The CDR3 DNA follows: TGCAGTGTATCCAAGACTATCGTCGGCAGCGAAGCTTTCTTT. It specifies CSVSKTIVGSEAFF.

Remarks on this clonotype: This may be a read error, as it is one base from a much larger clone. The V and J genes are TRBV5-6 and TRBJ2-7; no clear D gene. V lost 3 bases, J lost 2 bases, and 12 bases lay in between. The CDR3 is made up of 14 amino acids. Germline-derived CDR1 and CDR2 are SGHDT and YYEEEE. CDR3 nucleotide sequence: TGTGCCAGCAGCTCGTGGTACAGAGCCTACGAGCAGTACTTC. This codes for CASSSWYRAYEQYF.

This chain links TRBV12-3 or TRBV12-4 with TRBJ2-7; 13 bases are a match to TRBD2. The CDR3 has 15 amino acids. The trim removed 4 bases at V and 2 bases at J, leaving 2 bases unmatched. CDR3 protein: CASSWTSGGAYEQYF. For the CDR3, the DNA is TGTGCCAGCAGTTGGACTAGCGGGGGAGCCTACGAGCAGTACTTC.

The table lists this clonotype with a few counts. This chain uses TRBV30 with TRBJ1-2, with 10 bases lining up with TRBD1. Germline V gives CDR1 GTSNPN, CDR2 SVGIG (reference sequence). The CDR3 is made up of 11 amino acids. J gave up 6 bases and V 5 bases, and 0 bases lay outside the gene matches. The CDR3 DNA reads as TGTGCCTGGGGACAGGGGGATGGCTACACCTTC. Translating gives CAWGQGDGYTF.

As regards this clonotype: A junction end diverges from the germline sequence, so it may reflect a read error. CDR3 protein: CASSQDSNRAKSSDEQFF. The CDR3 region has the DNA TGTGCCAGCAGCCAAGATTCGAACAGGGCAAAAAGTAGCGATGAGCAGTTCTTC. This chain joins TRBV4-3 and TRBJ2-1, with D tentatively TRBD1 (6 bases). The CDR3 covers 18 residues. Germline V lookup: CDR1 LGHNA, CDR2 YSLEER.

The V call is TRBV14, the J call TRBJ2-1, with TRBD1 matching over 9 bases. This CDR3 has 17 amino acids. Unmatched junction bases numbered 9, after V lost 4 bases and J lost 2 bases. From germline, CDR1 is SGHDN and CDR2 FVKESK. The chain's CDR3 is CASSPGTGTITYNEQFF. In nucleotides, the CDR3 is TGTGCCAGCAGCCCCGGGACAGGGACCATCACCTACAATGAGCAGTTCTTC.

This clonotype qualifies as large. The chain carries TRBV20-1 and TRBJ2-1, with D possibly TRBD2 on 5 matching bases. Germline-derived CDR1 and CDR2 are DFQATT and SNEGSKA (reference sequence). The V gene lost 0 bases and the J gene lost 0 bases, with 18 bases spanning the gap. The CDR3 covers 18 residues. In DNA, the CDR3 is TGCAGTGCTAGAGACTATCGCTCACGGGGAAGCTCCTACAATGAGCAGTTCTTC. Translating gives CSARDYRSRGSSYNEQFF.

The gene calls are TRBV24-1 and TRBJ2-2; D call uncertain. Germline values: CDR1 KGHDR, CDR2 SFDVKD. The CDR3 sequence is 15 residues long. Trimming took 5 bases from V and 0 from J, leaving 9 bases between them. CDR3 region: CATSARTPNTGELFF. The CDR3 coding sequence is TGTGCCACCAGTGCCAGGACCCCGAACACCGGGGAGCTGTTTTTT.

This clonotype was seen a handful of times. V usage is TRBV19 and J usage is TRBJ2-5, with D unresolved. Germline V gene lookup returns CDR1 LNHDA and CDR2 SQIVND (reference sequence). V was pared by 3 bases and J by 5 bases, with 4 bases between. CDR3 size: 11 residues. CDR3 sequence: CASSMGETQYF. The CDR3 bases are TGTGCCAGTAGTATGGGTGAGACCCAGTACTTC.

This clonotype is medium-sized. The chain uses TRBV30 and TRBJ2-2; D is ambiguous. V dropped 4 bases and J dropped 2 bases, with 11 bases sitting between them. Germline loops: CDR1 GTSNPN, CDR2 SVGIG (reference sequence). The CDR3 runs 14 residues. The CDR3 is CAWTTSGNTGELFF. CDR3 in DNA: TGTGCCTGGACAACCTCTGGAAACACCGGGGAGCTGTTTTTT.

The J gene is TRBJ2-1, the V gene TRBV9; TRBD2 might be the D (6 bases). Trimming removed 3 bases from V and 13 bases from J, with 14 bases in between. This CDR3 region has 12 residues. Germline V CDR1 and CDR2: SGDLS, YYNGEE. The CDR3 loop reads CASSATGTSQFF. The CDR3 bases are TGTGCCAGCAGCGCCACCGGGACTTCTCAGTTCTTC.

By frequency in the sample, this clonotype is medium-sized (0.01 to 0.1%). The chain is built from TRBV6-5 and TRBJ1-2; 9 bases are shared with TRBD1. CDR1 is MNHEY, CDR2 SVGAGI, per germline. This CDR3 region has 16 residues. After removal of 5 bases from V and 4 bases from J, the junction contained 11 bases not matched to a gene. DNA for the CDR3: TGTGCCAGCAGTAAAACGACCGGGACAGGGACCTATGGCTACACCTTC. It codes for CASSKTTGTGTYGYTF.

The chain is built from TRBV5-6 and TRBJ2-3, with TRBD1 matching over 9 bases. The CDR3 loop spans 19 amino acids. V dropped 2 bases and J dropped 10; count of bases not matched to a gene: 23. Germline V gives CDR1 SGHDT, CDR2 YYEEEE. The CDR3 sequence is CASSLPLSVQGAWGDAQYF. DNA for the CDR3: TGTGCCAGCAGCTTACCTTTATCGGTACAGGGGGCATGGGGGGATGCGCAGTATTTT. Based on the CDR3 plus reference TRBV5-6 and TRBJ2-3, the full variable domain is DAGVTQSPTHLIKTRGQQVTLRCSPKSGHDTVSWYQQALGQGPQFIFQYYEEEERQRGNFPDRFSGHQFPNYSSELNVNALLLGDSALYLCASSLPLSVQGAWGDAQYFGPGTRLTVL.

By proportion, this clonotype is medium-sized (0.01 to 0.1%). The chain couples TRBV11-1 to TRBJ2-5; no definite D call. The CDR3 covers 13 residues. Trimming stripped 5 bases from V and 2 bases from J, with 9 bases between. Per the germline V gene, CDR1 is SGHAT and CDR2 is FQDESV (reference sequence). The chain's CDR3 is CASSRSMQETQYF. DNA for the CDR3: TGTGCCAGCAGCCGTAGTATGCAAGAGACCCAGTACTTC.

The chain carries TRBV21-1 and TRBJ1-1; no DNA check was done on the table's D call, TRBD1. TRBV21-1 counts as a pseudogene. The CDR3 contains 16 residues. CDR3: CASSKALGEPNTEAFF. The CDR3, as DNA: TGTGCCAGCAGCAAAGCGCTGGGGGAGCCGAACACTGAAGCTTTCTTT.

This chain connects TRBV19 to TRBJ2-1; 9 nucleotides align to TRBD2. This CDR3 has 17 amino acids. With 5 bases clipped from V and 4 bases from J, the junction kept 12 bases outside the gene matches. Germline CDR1 LNHDA, CDR2 SQIVND (reference sequence). The CDR3 here is CASSSMGGGAIYNEQFF. As DNA, the CDR3 is TGTGCCAGTAGTTCCATGGGCGGGGGGGCGATTTACAATGAGCAGTTCTTC.

The CDR3 DNA follows: TGTGCCAGCTCACCACTCAGGGCTGTTGAAAAACTGTTTTTT. This translates into CASSPLRAVEKLFF. This chain connects TRBV18 to TRBJ1-4, with a tentative D call TRBD1 (5 bases). Germline assignment: CDR1 KGHSH and CDR2 LQKENI. This CDR3 has 14 amino acids. The V end lost 1 base, the J end lost 7 bases, and 10 bases lay between the germline ends.

This clonotype was recorded a few times. This chain joins TRBV10-3 and TRBJ2-3, with no clear D. V was pared by 4 bases and J by 3 bases, with 5 bases between. This CDR3 contains 12 residues. Per the germline V gene, CDR1 is ENHRY and CDR2 is SYGVKD. CDR3 in amino acids: CAISVRTDTQYF. Written as DNA, the CDR3 is TGTGCCATCAGTGTGCGGACAGATACGCAGTATTTT.

The chain uses TRBV5-5 and TRBJ2-3, with D hard to call. V lost 4 bases and J lost 2, with 20 bases in between. Germline-derived CDR1 and CDR2 are SGHKS and YYEKEE (reference sequence). The CDR3 sequence is 17 residues long. DNA for the CDR3: TGTGCCAGCAGCCTTGGATTTACCACGCCGGACACAGATACGCAGTATTTT. Translating it yields CASSLGFTTPDTDTQYF. Based on the CDR3 plus reference TRBV5-5 and TRBJ2-3, the full variable domain is DAGVTQSPTHLIKTRGQQVTLRCSPISGHKSVSWYQQVLGQGPQFIFQYYEKEERGRGNFPDRFSARQFPNYSSELNVNALLLGDSALYLCASSLGFTTPDTDTQYFGPGTRLTVL.

Of note for this clonotype: Because it lacks the conserved phenylalanine or tryptophan at the end, this CDR3 is likely a read error. The CDR3 nucleotides are TGTGCCAGTAGACCCCCGGGGGAGACCCAGTACTCC. It specifies CASRPPGETQYS. This chain uses TRBV19 with TRBJ2-5, with D tentatively TRBD2 (5 bases). Germline CDR1 reads LNHDA; CDR2 reads SQIVND (reference sequence). The CDR3 is 12 residues long. The V end lost 6 bases, the J end lost 5 bases, and 10 bases lay between the germline ends.

As concerns this clonotype: The junction does not match germline at one end; this may be a read error. The V gene is TRBV4-2, the J gene TRBJ2-7; TRBD1 aligns across 8 bases. This CDR3 contains 15 residues. CDR1 is LGHNA, CDR2 YNFKEQ, per germline. This chain's CDR3 is CASSQQRTGSYEQYF. The CDR3 DNA follows: TGCGCCAGCAGCCAACAGAGGACAGGGTCGTACGAGCAGTACTTC.